One sample yielded the 5 T cell receptor beta chains listed below, sequenced in a study of blood T cells in healthy people across ages. Using a J-beta primer mix together with a sample-barcoded 5' primer, a second PCR was run for roughly 6 to 12 cycles. TCRdb reprocessed the 5' RACE reads with MiXCR, giving one entry per CDR3 protein. The sample yields about 1.7 million distinct CDR3 sequences, roughly 30% seen once. Sequencing was carried out using blood. The receptors were gathered from a woman between 25 and 40 years old in good health.

This clonotype was observed a few times. This may stem from a read error, because a much larger clone lies one nucleotide away. V gene TRBV7-6 combines with J gene TRBJ2-6; 10 positions agree with TRBD2. The V gene's germline CDR1 is SGHVS and CDR2 FNYEAQ. This CDR3 comprises 17 residues. This chain's CDR3 is CASSLTAGGSGANVRTF. CDR3 sequence (DNA): TGTGCCAGCAGCTTAACAGCGGGAGGGTCTGGGGCCAACGTCCGGACTTTC.

The V gene is TRBV3-1, the J gene TRBJ1-5; 10 bases match TRBD1. The CDR3 runs to 14 residues. V dropped 9 bases and J dropped 5; count of bases not matched to a gene: 7. From germline, CDR1 is LGHDT and CDR2 YNNKEL (reference sequence). DNA for the CDR3: TGTGCCAGTACCCCCGGGACAGGGGATCAGCCCCAGCATTTT. Encoded protein: CASTPGTGDQPQHF.

This chain connects TRBV12-3 or TRBV12-4 to TRBJ1-2; 8 nucleotides align to TRBD1. The CDR3 totals 16 residues. With V trimmed by 3 bases and J by 1 base, 7 bases remained unmatched. The DNA for the CDR3 is TGTGCCAGCAGTTTGGGACAGGAACCCCTTAACTATGGCTACACCTTC. This codes for CASSLGQEPLNYGYTF.

This clonotype was counted once. This may come from a read error, since a much larger clone is one base off. V usage is TRBV28 and J usage is TRBJ2-1; 8 nucleotides agree with TRBD2. The CDR3 consists of 14 residues. Germline loops: CDR1 MDHEN, CDR2 SYDVKM. The CDR3 DNA sequence: TGTGCCAGCACTATCAGCGGGAGCCACAATGGGCAGTTCTTC. This translates into CASTISGSHNGQFF. The complete variable domain, with remaining parts taken from reference TRBV28 and TRBJ2-1, reads DVKVTQSSRYLVKRTGEKVFLECVQDMDHENMFWYRQDPGLGLRLIYFSYDVKMKEKGDIPEGYSVSREKKERFSLILESASTNQTSMYLCASTISGSHNGQFFGPGTRLTVL.

The V call is TRBV13, the J call TRBJ2-6, with a weak D call TRBD1 (5 bases). CDR1 PRHDT and CDR2 FYEKMQ come from the germline V gene (reference sequence). The CDR3 covers 16 residues. V was trimmed by 5 bases and J by 1 base, leaving 12 bases between them. CDR3 sequence (DNA): TGTGCCAGCAGCCAAATCAGGGTTTCTGGGGCCAACGTCCTGACTTTC. Its protein product is CASSQIRVSGANVLTF. The full variable domain, its missing parts supplied by reference TRBV13 and TRBJ2-6, is AAGVIQSPRHLIKEKRETATLKCYPIPRHDTVYWYQQGPGQDPQFLISFYEKMQSDKGSIPDRFSAQQFSDYHSELNMSSLELGDSALYFCASSQIRVSGANVLTFGAGSRLTVL.